The rows below give T cell receptor beta chains drawn from one sample of a study of cytomegalovirus exposure and HLA in healthy donors. Assay used: immunoSEQ multiplex PCR; TCRdb lists only in-frame clones, some missing. The sample comprises hundreds of thousands of clones, around nine tenths of which are singletons, and approximately 2.4% rests with the top ten. Sequenced input: PBMCs. These receptors were obtained from a woman under 30 in good health and CMV-seronegative. Both conserved end residues are part of each CDR3. D genes are given only for firm matches.

V	D	CDR3
TRBV5-5	NA	CASSLAPVNYGYTF
TRBV5-1	NA	CASGIRDTYNEQFF
TRBV9	NA	CASSEGTKAFF
TRBV7-2	NA	CASSLGGVEGRYTF
TRBV9	NA	CASTPTGDIYGYTF
TRBV5-1	TRBD1	CASSQGQGNTIYF
TRBV7-6	TRBD2	CASSLGSGGYNEQFF
TRBV7-8	NA	CASSLDWYEQYF
TRBV14	NA	CASSPQLTGWETQYF
TRBV30	TRBD2	CACSGGGAGGHSEQFF
TRBV7-9	NA	CASNPWGDEKLFF
TRBV2	TRBD1	CASSGGTVYGYTF
TRBV6-1	NA	CASSSSGLIIYGYTF
TRBV6-1	TRBD2	CASMAGGPYEQYF
TRBV7-2	NA	CASSLQGIQGETQYF
TRBV15	TRBD1	CATSRVQGAYEQYF
TRBV10-1	TRBD1	CASSSGGDEAFF
TRBV5-6	TRBD1	CASSLGPRGRSNQPQHF
TRBV15	TRBD1	CATKTGGIDQPQHF
TRBV2	NA	CASSGGGTGHEQYF
TRBV9	TRBD2	CASSPWGGATQYF
TRBV5-4	TRBD1	CAIAGGFGSGNTIYF